This T cell receptor (beta chain) is drawn from a study of T cells in Graves' hyperthyroidism and ophthalmopathy. Participants, patients aged 18 to 65, had newly diagnosed hyperthyroidism with a duration under 2 months. Diagnostic assessment was based on clinical symptoms, serum thyroxine and TRAb, thyroid ultrasound and orbital computed tomography. This clonotype was seen at least ten times. TCR beta CDR3 region amplification was performed from RNA transcripts. Researchers ran a first-round RT-PCR on the TCR CDR3 using the HTBI primer set. TCRdb fed the multiplex PCR reads into MiXCR, producing one record per CDR3 protein. The repertoire holds about 840,000 distinct CDR3 sequences, with over 35% as singletons. Sequencing was performed on blood. This TCR was recovered from a man aged 18 to 35 with Graves' hyperthyroidism.

CDR3 region: CASGEEGWSYEQYF. For the CDR3, the DNA is TGTGCCAGCGGTGAGGAGGGCTGGTCCTACGAGCAGTACTTC. The rearrangement uses TRBV5-8 and TRBJ2-7, with a weak D call TRBD2 (6 bases). With 7 bases removed from V and 1 base from J, the gap between germline ends came to 15 bases. Germline V gene sequence: CDR1 SGHTS, CDR2 YDEGEE. The CDR3 is 14 amino acids.